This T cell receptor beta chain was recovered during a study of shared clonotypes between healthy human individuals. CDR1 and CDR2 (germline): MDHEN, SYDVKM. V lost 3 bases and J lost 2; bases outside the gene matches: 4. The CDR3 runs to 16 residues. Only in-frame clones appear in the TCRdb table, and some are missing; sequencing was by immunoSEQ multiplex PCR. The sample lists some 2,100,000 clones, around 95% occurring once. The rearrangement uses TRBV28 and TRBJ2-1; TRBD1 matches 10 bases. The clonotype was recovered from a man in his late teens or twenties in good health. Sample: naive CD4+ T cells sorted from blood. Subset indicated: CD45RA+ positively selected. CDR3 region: CASSFPGTGAYNEQFF. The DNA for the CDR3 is TGTGCCAGCAGTTTCCCCGGGACAGGGGCCTACAATGAGCAGTTCTTC.